This record looks at one TCR beta chain sequence and its context. The sample is drawn from a study of blood T cell repertoires in COVID-19. Looking at the study overall: From the United States, Italy and Spain came samples of acute and convalescent COVID-19. Sample material is recorded as cDNA or gDNA derived from T cells, B-cell-depleted T cells, or PBMCs.

Produced via immunoSEQ multiplex PCR; TCRdb's table is partial and in-frame only. The sample lists fewer than 80,000 clones; 85% to 90% were seen once. This CDR3 has 15 amino acids. V lost 0 bases and J lost 2, with 10 bases in between. Germline CDR1 and CDR2: SGHRS and YFSETQ. The V gene is TRBV5-1, the J gene TRBJ2-3; D not certain. Sequencing was carried out using peripheral blood. The sequence came from a human donor in a cohort sampled during active COVID-19. The CDR3 here is CASSLASPHTDTQYF. The DNA of the CDR3 is TGCGCCAGCAGCTTGGCGTCTCCACACACAGATACGCAGTATTTT.